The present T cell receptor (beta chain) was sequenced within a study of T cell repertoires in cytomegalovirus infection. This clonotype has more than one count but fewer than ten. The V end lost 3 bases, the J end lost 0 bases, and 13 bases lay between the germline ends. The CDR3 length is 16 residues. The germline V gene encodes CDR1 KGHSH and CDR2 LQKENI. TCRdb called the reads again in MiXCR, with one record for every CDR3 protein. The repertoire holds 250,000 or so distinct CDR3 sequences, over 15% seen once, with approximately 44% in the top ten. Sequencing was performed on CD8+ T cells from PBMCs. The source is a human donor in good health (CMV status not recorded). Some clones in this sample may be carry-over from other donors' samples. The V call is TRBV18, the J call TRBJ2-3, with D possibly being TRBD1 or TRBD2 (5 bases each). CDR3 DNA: TGTGCCAGCTCACCGGACACTAGTCCTAGCACAGATACGCAGTATTTT. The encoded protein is CASSPDTSPSTDTQYF.